A single sample gave rise to the 3 T cell receptor beta chains below, sequenced in a study of blood T cell repertoires in COVID-19. Method: immunoSEQ multiplex PCR; TCRdb's copy keeps in-frame clones and lacks some. The repertoire holds over 65,000 clones, 75% to 90% seen once, with less than 15% in the top ten. The sample comprised peripheral blood. The origin of the receptors is a human donor in a cohort sampled during active COVID-19.

The chain is built from TRBV7-7 and TRBJ1-1, with TRBD1 identical over 7 bases. V dropped 5 bases and J dropped 3; count of bases not matched to a gene: 3. Germline values: CDR1 SSHAT, CDR2 FNYEAQ (reference sequence). CDR3 size: 13 residues. CDR3 sequence: CASSVDRDTEAFF. The CDR3 DNA follows: TGTGCCAGCAGCGTCGACAGGGACACTGAAGCTTTCTTT. Based on the CDR3 plus reference TRBV7-7 and TRBJ1-1, the full variable domain is GAGVSQSPRYKVTKRGQDVTLRCDPISSHATLYWYQQALGQGPEFLTYFNYEAQPDKSGLPSDRFSAERPEGSISTLTIQRTEQRDSAMYRCASSVDRDTEAFFGQGTRLTVV.

This clone showed up just a few times. The CDR3 coding sequence is TGTGCCATCAGTGAGCCAGGGGATGGCAATCAGCCCCAGCATTTT. Amino acid sequence: CAISEPGDGNQPQHF. The V and J genes are TRBV10-3 and TRBJ1-5; D possibly corresponds to TRBD1 (6 bases). The length of the CDR3 is 15 residues. Germline V gives CDR1 ENHRY, CDR2 SYGVKD. V lost 2 bases and J 2 bases, leaving 10 bases between the germline ends.

The chain has TRBV5-4 and TRBJ2-5, with TRBD2 identical over 10 bases. Germline V gene data show CDR1 as SGHNT and CDR2 as YYREEE (reference sequence). CDR3 length equals 16 residues. With V trimmed by 0 bases and J by 1 base, 3 bases remained unmatched. CDR3 nucleotides: TGTGCCAGCAGCTTGGAAGTAGCGGGGGGCCAAGAGACCCAGTACTTC. Its protein is CASSLEVAGGQETQYF.